The 5 T cell receptor beta chains reported below all come from one sample, sequenced in a study of beta chain features in type 1 diabetes. The study's findings and limits: When Type 1 diabetes patients were examined, their TCRB CDR3s proved moderately but significantly shorter in all four CD4+ subsets.

The authors reverse transcribed all of the isolated RNA, so sequencing captured expressed TCRB transcripts. Assay used: immunoSEQ multiplex PCR; TCRdb lists only in-frame clones, some missing. The sample lists a few hundred thousand clones, over 8.5% occurring once. No antigen has been identified for these receptors. Sequencing was performed on central memory CD4+ T cells from blood. These receptors all come from a man aged 30-40 years with type 1 diabetes.

This chain uses TRBV11-2 with TRBJ1-5; TRBD1 might be the D (5 bases). This CDR3 contains 15 residues. V was pared by 1 base and J by 7 bases, with 14 bases between. CDR1 SGHAT and CDR2 FQNNGV come from the germline V gene. As DNA, the CDR3 is TGTGCCAGCAGCTTAGTCCCAGGCAGGGAACAGCCCCAGCATTTT. This codes for CASSLVPGREQPQHF.

This clone has a handful of counts. The V gene is TRBV7-2, the J gene TRBJ2-7; the match to TRBD2 covers 9 bases. Germline CDR1 reads SGHTA; CDR2 reads FQGNSA. J gave up 2 bases and V 0 bases, and 5 bases lay outside the gene matches. CDR3 length equals 16 residues. The CDR3 region is CASSLAILAGPYEQYF. CDR3 coding DNA: TGTGCCAGCAGCTTAGCAATCCTAGCGGGGCCCTACGAGCAGTACTTC. The variable domain in full, with the rest retrieved from reference TRBV7-2 and TRBJ2-7, is GAGVSQSPSNKVTEKGKDVELRCDPISGHTALYWYRQSLGQGLEFLIYFQGNSAPDKSGLPSDRFSAERTGGSVSTLTIQRTQQEDSAVYLCASSLAILAGPYEQYFGPGTRLTVT.

This chain links TRBV5-1 with TRBJ2-3; 8 bases are a match to TRBD1. Germline-derived CDR1 and CDR2 are SGHRS and YFSETQ. This CDR3 contains 15 residues. V was pared by 7 bases and J by 2 bases, with 9 bases of the junction left unmatched. This CDR3 is CASSPRGRDTDTQYF. The CDR3 nucleotides read TGCGCCAGCTCTCCCAGGGGGCGCGACACAGATACGCAGTATTTT.

The chain has TRBV7-2 and TRBJ2-1; D gene unclear. Trimming took 5 bases from V and 10 from J, leaving 18 bases between them. This CDR3 contains 14 residues. CDR1 SGHTA and CDR2 FQGNSA come from the germline V gene. The CDR3 region has the DNA TGTGCCAGCAGCAGAAGTGACGGAGACTCGGAGCAGTTCTTC. Its translation: CASSRSDGDSEQFF.

The CDR3 reads CASSYPTGTAGNTIYF. CDR3 DNA: TGTGCCAGCAGTTATCCCACCGGGACAGCTGGAAACACCATATATTTT. The V and J genes are TRBV6-5 and TRBJ1-3, with 7 nucleotides matching TRBD1. The CDR3 has 16 residues. Trimming at V came to 3 bases and at J to 2 bases, leaving 7 bases not matched to a gene. The germline V gene has CDR1 MNHEY and CDR2 SVGAGI.